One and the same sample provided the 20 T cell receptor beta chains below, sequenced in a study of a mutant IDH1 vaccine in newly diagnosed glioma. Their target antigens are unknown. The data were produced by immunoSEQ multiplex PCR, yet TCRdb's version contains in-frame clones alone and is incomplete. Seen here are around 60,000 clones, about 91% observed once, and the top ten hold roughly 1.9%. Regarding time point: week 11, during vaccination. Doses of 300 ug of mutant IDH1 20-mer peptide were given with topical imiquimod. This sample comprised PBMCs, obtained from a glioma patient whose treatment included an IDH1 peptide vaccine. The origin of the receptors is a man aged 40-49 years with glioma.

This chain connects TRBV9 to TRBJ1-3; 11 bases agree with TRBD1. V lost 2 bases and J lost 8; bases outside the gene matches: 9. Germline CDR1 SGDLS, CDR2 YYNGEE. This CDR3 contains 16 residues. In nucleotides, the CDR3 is TGTGCCAGCAGCGTCTGGACAGGGGGCAAGTACGACACCATATATTTT. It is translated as CASSVWTGGKYDTIYF. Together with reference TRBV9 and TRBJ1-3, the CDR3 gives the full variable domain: DSGVTQTPKHLITATGQRVTLRCSPRSGDLSVYWYQQSLDQGLQFLIQYYNGEERAKGNILERFSAQQFPDLHSELNLSSLELGDSALYFCASSVWTGGKYDTIYFGEGSWLTVV.

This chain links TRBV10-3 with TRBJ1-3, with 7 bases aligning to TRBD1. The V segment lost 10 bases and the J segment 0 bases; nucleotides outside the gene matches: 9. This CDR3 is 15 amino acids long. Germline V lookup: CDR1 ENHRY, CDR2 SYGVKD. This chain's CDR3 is CATTGRQGSGNTIYF. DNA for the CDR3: TGTGCCACCACCGGTAGACAGGGCTCTGGAAACACCATATATTTT.

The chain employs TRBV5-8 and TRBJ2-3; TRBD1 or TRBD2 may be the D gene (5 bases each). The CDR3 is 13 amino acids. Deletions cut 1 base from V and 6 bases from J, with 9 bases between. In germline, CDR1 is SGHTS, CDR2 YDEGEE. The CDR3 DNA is TGTGCCAGCAGCTTGTACGGGGCCGATACGCAGTATTTT. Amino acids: CASSLYGADTQYF.

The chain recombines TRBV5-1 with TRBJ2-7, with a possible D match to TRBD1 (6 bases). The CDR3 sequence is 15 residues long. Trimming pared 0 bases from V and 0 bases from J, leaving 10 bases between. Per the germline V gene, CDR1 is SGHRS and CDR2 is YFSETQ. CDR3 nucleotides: TGCGCCAGCAGCTTGGGGGCCAGGGGCTCCTACGAGCAGTACTTC. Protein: CASSLGARGSYEQYF.

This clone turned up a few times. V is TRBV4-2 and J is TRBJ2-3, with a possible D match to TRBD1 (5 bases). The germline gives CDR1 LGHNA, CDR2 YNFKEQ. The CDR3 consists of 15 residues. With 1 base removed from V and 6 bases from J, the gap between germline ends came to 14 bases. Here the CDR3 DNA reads TGTGCCAGCAGCCAAGGTAACAGGTCTCCGGATACGCAGTATTTT. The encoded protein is CASSQGNRSPDTQYF.

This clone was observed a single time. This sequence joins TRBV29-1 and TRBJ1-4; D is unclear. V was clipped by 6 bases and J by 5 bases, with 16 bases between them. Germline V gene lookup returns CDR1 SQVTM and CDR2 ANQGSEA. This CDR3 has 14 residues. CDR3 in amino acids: CSVFFTFSNEKLFF. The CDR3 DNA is TGCAGCGTCTTCTTCACGTTCTCGAATGAAAAACTGTTTTTT.

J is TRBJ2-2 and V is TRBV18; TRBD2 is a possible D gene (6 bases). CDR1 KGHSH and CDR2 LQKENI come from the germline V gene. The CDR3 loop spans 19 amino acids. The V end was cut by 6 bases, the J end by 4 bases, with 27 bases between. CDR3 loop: CASSPAPRGLEGRTGELFF. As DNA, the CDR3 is TGTGCCAGCTCCCCAGCCCCCCGAGGACTGGAGGGACGCACCGGGGAGCTGTTTTTT.

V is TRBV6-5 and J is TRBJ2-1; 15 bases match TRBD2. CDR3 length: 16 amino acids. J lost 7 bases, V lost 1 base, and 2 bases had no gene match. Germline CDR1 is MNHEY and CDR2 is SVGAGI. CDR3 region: CASSYWGLAGGNEQFF. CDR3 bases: TGTGCCAGCAGTTACTGGGGACTAGCGGGGGGTAATGAGCAGTTCTTC.

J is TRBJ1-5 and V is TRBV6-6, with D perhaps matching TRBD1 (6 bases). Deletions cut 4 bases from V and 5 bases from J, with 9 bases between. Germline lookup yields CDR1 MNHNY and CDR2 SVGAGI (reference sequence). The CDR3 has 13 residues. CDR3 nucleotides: TGTGCCAGCAGTTTTACAGGGTATCAGCCCCAGCATTTT. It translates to CASSFTGYQPQHF.

CDR3 loop: CASSPSGTYTGELFF. CDR3 sequence (DNA): TGTGCCAGCAGCCCCTCCGGGACTTACACCGGGGAGCTGTTTTTT. The J gene is TRBJ2-2, the V gene TRBV9; maybe TRBD2 (6 bases). The CDR3 has 15 amino acids. Trimming took off 4 bases at V and 3 bases at J, with 13 bases between the two ends. CDR1 and CDR2 (germline): SGDLS, YYNGEE.

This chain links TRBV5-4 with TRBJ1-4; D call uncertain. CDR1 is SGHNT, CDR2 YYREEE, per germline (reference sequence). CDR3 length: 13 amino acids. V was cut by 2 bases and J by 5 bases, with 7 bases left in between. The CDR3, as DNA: TGTGCCAGCAGCTTAATGGGAAATGAAAAACTGTTTTTT. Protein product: CASSLMGNEKLFF.

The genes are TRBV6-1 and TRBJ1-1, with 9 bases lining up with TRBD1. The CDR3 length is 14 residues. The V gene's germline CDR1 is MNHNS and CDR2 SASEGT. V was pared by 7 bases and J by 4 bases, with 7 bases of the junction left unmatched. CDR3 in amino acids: CASNPTGGSTEAFF. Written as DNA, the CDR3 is TGTGCCAGCAACCCGACAGGGGGGAGCACTGAAGCTTTCTTT.

This chain's CDR3 is CASSLDRGVSYNEQFF. CDR3 bases: TGTGCCAGCAGCTTAGATCGCGGGGTCTCCTACAATGAGCAGTTCTTC. The V and J genes are TRBV11-2 and TRBJ2-1; maybe TRBD2 (6 bases). The CDR3 totals 16 residues. V lost 0 bases and J 0 bases, leaving 9 bases between the germline ends. Germline-derived CDR1 and CDR2 are SGHAT and FQNNGV.

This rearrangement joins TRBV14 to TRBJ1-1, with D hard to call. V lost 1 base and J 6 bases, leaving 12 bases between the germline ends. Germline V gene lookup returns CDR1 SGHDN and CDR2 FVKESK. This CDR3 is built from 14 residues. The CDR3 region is CASSQGVRSPEAFF. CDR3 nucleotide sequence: TGTGCCAGCAGCCAAGGGGTCCGGTCACCTGAAGCTTTCTTT.

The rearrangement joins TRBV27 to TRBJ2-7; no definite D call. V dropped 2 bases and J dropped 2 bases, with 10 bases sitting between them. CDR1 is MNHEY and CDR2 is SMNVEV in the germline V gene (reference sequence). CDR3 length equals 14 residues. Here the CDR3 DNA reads TGTGCCAGCAGTTTACGAGTAAACCCCTACGAGCAGTACTTC. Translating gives CASSLRVNPYEQYF.

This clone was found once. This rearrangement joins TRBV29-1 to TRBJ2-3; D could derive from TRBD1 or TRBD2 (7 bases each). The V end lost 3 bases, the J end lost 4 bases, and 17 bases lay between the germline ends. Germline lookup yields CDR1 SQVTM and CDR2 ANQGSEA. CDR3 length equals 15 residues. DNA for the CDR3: TGCAGCGTTGAGGCAGGGGGGGGGCACGCAGATACGCAGTATTTT. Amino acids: CSVEAGGGHADTQYF.

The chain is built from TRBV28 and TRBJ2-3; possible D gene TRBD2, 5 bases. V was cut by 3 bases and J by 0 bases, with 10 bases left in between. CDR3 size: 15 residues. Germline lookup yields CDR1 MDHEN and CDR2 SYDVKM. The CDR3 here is CASSFSAGSTDTQYF. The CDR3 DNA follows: TGTGCCAGCAGTTTCTCTGCGGGTAGCACAGATACGCAGTATTTT.

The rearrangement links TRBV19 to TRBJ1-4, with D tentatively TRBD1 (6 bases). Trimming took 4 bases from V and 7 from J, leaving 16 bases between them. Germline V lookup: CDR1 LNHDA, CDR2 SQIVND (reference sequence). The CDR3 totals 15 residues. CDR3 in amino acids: CASSKERGSGEKLFF. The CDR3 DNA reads TGTGCCAGTAGTAAGGAGAGGGGGTCGGGTGAAAAACTGTTTTTT. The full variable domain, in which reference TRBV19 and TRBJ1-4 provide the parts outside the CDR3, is DGGITQSPKYLFRKEGQNVTLSCEQNLNHDAMYWYRQDPGQGLRLIYYSQIVNDFQKGDIAEGYSVSREKKESFPLTVTSAQKNPTAFYLCASSKERGSGEKLFFGSGTQLSVL.

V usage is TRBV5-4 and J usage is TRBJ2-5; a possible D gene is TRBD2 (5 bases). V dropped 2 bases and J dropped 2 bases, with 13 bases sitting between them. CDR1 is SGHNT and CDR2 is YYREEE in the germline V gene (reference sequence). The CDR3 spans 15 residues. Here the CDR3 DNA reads TGTGCCAGCAGCTTTGACTCGGGGAATCAAGAGACCCAGTACTTC. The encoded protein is CASSFDSGNQETQYF.

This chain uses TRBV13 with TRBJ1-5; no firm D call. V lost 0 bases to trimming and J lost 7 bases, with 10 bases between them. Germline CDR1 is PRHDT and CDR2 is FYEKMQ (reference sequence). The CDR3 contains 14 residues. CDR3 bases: TGTGCCAGCAGCTTAGGAAACGCTCGGCAGCCCCAGCATTTT. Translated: CASSLGNARQPQHF.